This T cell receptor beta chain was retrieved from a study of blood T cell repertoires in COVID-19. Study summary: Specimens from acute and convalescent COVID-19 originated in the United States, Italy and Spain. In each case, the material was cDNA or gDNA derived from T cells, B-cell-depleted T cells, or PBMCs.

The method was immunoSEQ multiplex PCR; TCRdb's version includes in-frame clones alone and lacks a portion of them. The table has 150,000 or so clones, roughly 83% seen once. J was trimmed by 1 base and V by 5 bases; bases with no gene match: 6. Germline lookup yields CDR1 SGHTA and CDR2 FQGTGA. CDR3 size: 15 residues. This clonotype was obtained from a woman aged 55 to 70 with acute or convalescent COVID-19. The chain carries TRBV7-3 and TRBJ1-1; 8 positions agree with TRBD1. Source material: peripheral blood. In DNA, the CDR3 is TGTGCCAGCAGCCAAGGCGACAGGGGGAACACTGAAGCTTTCTTT. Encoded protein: CASSQGDRGNTEAFF.